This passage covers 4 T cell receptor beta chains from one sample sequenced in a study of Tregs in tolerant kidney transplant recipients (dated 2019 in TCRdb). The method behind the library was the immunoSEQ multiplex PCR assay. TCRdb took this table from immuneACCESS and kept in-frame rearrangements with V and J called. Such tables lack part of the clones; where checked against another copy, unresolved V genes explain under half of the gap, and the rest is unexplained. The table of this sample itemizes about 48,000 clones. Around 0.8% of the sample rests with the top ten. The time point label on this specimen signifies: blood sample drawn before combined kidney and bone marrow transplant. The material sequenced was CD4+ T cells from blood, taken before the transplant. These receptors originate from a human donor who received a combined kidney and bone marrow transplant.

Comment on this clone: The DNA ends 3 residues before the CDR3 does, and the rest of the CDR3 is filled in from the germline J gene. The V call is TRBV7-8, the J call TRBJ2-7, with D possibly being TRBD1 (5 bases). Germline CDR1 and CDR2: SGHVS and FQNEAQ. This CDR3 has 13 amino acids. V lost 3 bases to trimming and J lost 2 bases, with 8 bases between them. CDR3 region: CASSFSGTYEQYF. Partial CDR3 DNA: TGTGCCAGCAGCTTTTCAGGGACCTACGAG.

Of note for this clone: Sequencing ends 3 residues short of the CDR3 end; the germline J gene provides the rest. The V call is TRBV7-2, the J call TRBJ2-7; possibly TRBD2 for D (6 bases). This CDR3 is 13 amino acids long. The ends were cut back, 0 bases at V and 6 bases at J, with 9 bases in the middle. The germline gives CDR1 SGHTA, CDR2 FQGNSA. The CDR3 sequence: CASSLAGRGEQYF. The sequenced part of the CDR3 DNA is TGTGCCAGCAGCTTAGCGGGGCGGGGCGAG.

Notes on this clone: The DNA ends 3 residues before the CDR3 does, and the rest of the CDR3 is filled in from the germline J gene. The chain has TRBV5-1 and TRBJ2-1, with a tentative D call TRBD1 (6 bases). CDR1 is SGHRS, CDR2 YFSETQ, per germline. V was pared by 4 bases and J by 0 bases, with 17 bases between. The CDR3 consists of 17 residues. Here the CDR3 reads CASSLPDSSSSYNEQFF. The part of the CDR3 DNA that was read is TGCGCCAGCAGCCTCCCGGACAGCTCAAGCTCCTACAATGAG.

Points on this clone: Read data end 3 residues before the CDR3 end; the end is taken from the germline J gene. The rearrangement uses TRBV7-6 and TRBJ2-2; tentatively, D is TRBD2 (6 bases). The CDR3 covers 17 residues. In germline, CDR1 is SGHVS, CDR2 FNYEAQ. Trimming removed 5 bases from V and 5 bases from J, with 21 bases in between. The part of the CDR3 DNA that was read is TGTGCCAGCAGCCCAAGAACTCCACTAGCCTCGACCGGGGAG. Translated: CASSPRTPLASTGE. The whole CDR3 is CASSPRTPLASTGELFF.